This T cell receptor (beta chain) was sequenced for a study of OX40 agonist ivuxolimab in advanced cancers. Regarding the study as a whole: Those patients achieving a partial response at 0.1-3.0 mg/kg showed among the lowest clonal expansion.

This clone has only one observation. The antigen remains unidentified. The CDR3 has 14 amino acids. The V gene's germline CDR1 is MNHEY and CDR2 SMNVEV (reference sequence). V gave up 2 bases and J gave up 6 bases, with 13 bases separating them. Repertoires were generated with immunoSEQ multiplex PCR, while TCRdb's copy carries only in-frame clones and drops some. Altogether about 94,000 clones are present, around 90% being singletons, with the ten largest covering 0.31%. This clonotype originated in an adult with an advanced solid tumor such as melanoma, head and neck, liver or kidney cancer. The sequencing here drew on CD4+ or CD8+ T cells sorted from blood, taken in a trial of the OX40 agonist ivuxolimab. The chain uses TRBV27 and TRBJ1-1, with a possible D match to TRBD1 (6 bases). This chain's CDR3 is CASSLRGGTPEAFF. CDR3 sequence (DNA): TGTGCCAGCAGTTTACGGGGGGGCACGCCTGAAGCTTTCTTT.